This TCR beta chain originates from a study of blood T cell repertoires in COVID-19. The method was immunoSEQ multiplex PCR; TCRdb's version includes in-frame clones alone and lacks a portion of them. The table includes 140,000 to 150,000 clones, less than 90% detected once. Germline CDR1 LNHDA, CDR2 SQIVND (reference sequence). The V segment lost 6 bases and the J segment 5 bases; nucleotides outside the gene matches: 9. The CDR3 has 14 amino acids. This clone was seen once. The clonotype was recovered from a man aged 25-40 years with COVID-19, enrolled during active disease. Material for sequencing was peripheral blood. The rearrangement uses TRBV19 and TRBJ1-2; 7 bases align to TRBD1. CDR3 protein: CASRLGQSSYGYTF. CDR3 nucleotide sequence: TGTGCCAGTAGGTTGGGACAGTCTTCTTATGGCTACACCTTC. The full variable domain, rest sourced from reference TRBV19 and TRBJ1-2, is DGGITQSPKYLFRKEGQNVTLSCEQNLNHDAMYWYRQDPGQGLRLIYYSQIVNDFQKGDIAEGYSVSREKKESFPLTVTSAQKNPTAFYLCASRLGQSSYGYTFGSGTRLTVV.